This passage covers 7 T cell receptor beta chains from one sample sequenced in a study of response to subunit inactivated influenza vaccine (dated by TCRdb to 2016 to 2019). Receptor amplification or capture employed RT-PCR. Sequencing took place on an Illumina HiSeq 2500. Clones were called with MiXCR by TCRdb after fastp trimmed the public reads at Q25, and only in-frame beta chains were retained. Rows merge per CDR3 protein into single entries with the most common DNA and genes. The sample table contains some 640,000 distinct CDR3 sequences; only one count was recorded for around 14% of them. Less than 9% of the sample is in the top ten clones. The sample in question was PBMCs from blood, obtained around two weeks before vaccination. Receptor source: a man between 45 and 60 years old who received an inactivated influenza vaccine. Donor details come from another sample of the same person, matched by shared clones.

This clonotype was found many times. V gene TRBV7-9 combines with J gene TRBJ2-3; the D gene is possibly TRBD2 (5 bases). Trimming took off 5 bases at V and 7 bases at J, with 10 bases between the two ends. The CDR3 consists of 12 residues. Germline lookup yields CDR1 SEHNR and CDR2 FQNEAQ (reference sequence). The DNA of the CDR3 is TGTGCCAGCAGCATGGACTTCTATACGCAGTATTTT. Translated: CASSMDFYTQYF.

For this clonotype: Being one base from a much bigger clone, this may be a read error. This CDR3 is CSVGLAASIDTQYF. The CDR3 DNA is TGCAGCGTCGGACTAGCGGCTAGCATAGATACGCAGTATTTT. The V gene is TRBV29-1, the J gene TRBJ2-3; 10 bases agree with TRBD2. CDR3 length: 14 residues. Germline lookup yields CDR1 SQVTM and CDR2 ANQGSEA.

This clonotype was counted a few times. The V call is TRBV5-1, the J call TRBJ2-7; 7 bases align to TRBD2. Germline CDR1 reads SGHRS; CDR2 reads YFSETQ. Germline trimming cut 0 bases from V and 2 bases from J; bases unmatched to any gene: 8. The CDR3 extends over 16 amino acids. CDR3 region: CASSLAASGTAYEQYF. CDR3 bases: TGCGCCAGCAGCTTGGCGGCTAGCGGTACCGCCTACGAGCAGTACTTC.

This clonotype was seen a handful of times. The gene calls are TRBV4-2 and TRBJ1-6; D possibly corresponds to TRBD1 (5 bases). The length of the CDR3 is 15 residues. From germline, CDR1 is LGHNA and CDR2 YNFKEQ. Trimming pared 4 bases from V and 10 bases from J, leaving 17 bases between. CDR3 amino acids: CASSLGLGDRSPLHF. Here the CDR3 DNA reads TGTGCCAGCAGCCTGGGATTGGGGGATCGGTCACCCCTCCACTTT.

The chain recombines TRBV28 with TRBJ2-1, with D uncertain. The V end lost 5 bases, the J end lost 4 bases, and 21 bases lay between the germline ends. In germline, CDR1 is MDHEN, CDR2 SYDVKM. This CDR3 is built from 17 residues. CDR3 sequence (DNA): TGTGCCAGCAGTATTTTCGGGCCCTCACCTCCTTACAATGAGCAGTTCTTC. Its translation is CASSIFGPSPPYNEQFF.

The rearrangement joins TRBV12-3 or TRBV12-4 to TRBJ2-1; either TRBD1 or TRBD2 may supply D (6 bases each). The CDR3 length is 15 residues. Trimming removed 5 bases at V and 5 bases at J, with 16 bases between. For the CDR3, the DNA is TGTGCCAGCAGTCTTTATCGGGGGCCCAACAATGAGCAGTTCTTC. Protein product: CASSLYRGPNNEQFF.

The V and J genes are TRBV11-2 and TRBJ2-5; D unresolved. The germline CDR1 and CDR2 sequences are SGHAT and FQNNGV. With 1 base removed from V and 1 base from J, the gap between germline ends came to 13 bases. This CDR3 region has 16 residues. This CDR3 reads CASSLGRVRRQETQYF. The DNA of the CDR3 is TGTGCCAGCAGCTTAGGCCGCGTTCGTCGCCAAGAGACCCAGTACTTC.